Sequencing of this T cell receptor (beta chain) was carried out in a study of T cell responses to AZD1222 COVID-19 vaccine. Only in-frame clones appear in the TCRdb table, and some are missing; sequencing was by immunoSEQ multiplex PCR. This table has roughly 130,000 clones, roughly nine tenths appearing once. This CDR3 contains 13 residues. CDR1 and CDR2 from the germline V gene are LNHDA and SQIVND (reference sequence). Trimming stripped 5 bases from V and 0 bases from J, with 7 bases between. The chain joins TRBV19 to TRBJ1-2; D remains ambiguous. Sequenced here: peripheral blood, sampled 28 days after the second AZD1222 dose. The TCR was taken from an adult who received the AZD1222 COVID-19 vaccine. CDR3 region: CASSQAANYGYTF. The CDR3 nucleotides read TGTGCCAGTAGTCAGGCAGCTAACTATGGCTACACCTTC.